This entry lists 25 T cell receptor beta chains sequenced from one sample in a study of CD8 T cells in Susac syndrome. Reverse transcription used roughly 0.45 to 1 ug RNA and random hexamers. TCRdb reprocessed the immunoSEQ multiplex PCR reads via MiXCR and lists one record per CDR3 protein. This sample carries about 200,000 distinct CDR3 sequences, 85% to 95% of them seen once, and the ten largest clones take approximately 0.094%. Sequencing was performed on CD4+ T cells from PBMCs. These receptor sequences come from a human donor in good health.

This rearrangement joins TRBV24-1 to TRBJ2-1; a possible D gene is TRBD2 (5 bases). The CDR3 loop spans 13 amino acids. CDR1 and CDR2 from the germline V gene are KGHDR and SFDVKD. V dropped 3 bases and J dropped 3 bases, with 5 bases sitting between them. CDR3 coding DNA: TGTGCCACCAGTGATACTAGCTACAATGAGCAGTTCTTC. Amino acids: CATSDTSYNEQFF.

V is TRBV7-2 and J is TRBJ1-6, with D hard to call. CDR1 and CDR2 from the germline V gene are SGHTA and FQGNSA. V dropped 3 bases and J dropped 13 bases, with 10 bases sitting between them. CDR3 length: 12 amino acids. The CDR3 DNA sequence: TGTGCCAGCAGCTTTGTGGAGGGTCCCCTCCACTTT. This gives the protein CASSFVEGPLHF.

DNA of the CDR3: TGCGCCAGCAGCCACCGACAGGGAGGGAACACTGAAGCTTTCTTT. It yields the protein CASSHRQGGNTEAFF. The rearrangement joins TRBV4-1 to TRBJ1-1, with TRBD1 matching 7 bases. This CDR3 is built from 15 residues. Losses at the gene ends were 3 bases for V and 1 base for J; bases not matched to a gene: 5. The germline V gene has CDR1 MGHRA and CDR2 YSYEKL.

The gene calls are TRBV28 and TRBJ2-1, with a tentative D call TRBD2 (5 bases). V lost 4 bases to trimming and J lost 4 bases, with 11 bases between them. This CDR3 region has 14 residues. Germline V lookup: CDR1 MDHEN, CDR2 SYDVKM. The CDR3 bases are TGTGCCAGCAGTTATCCACCGGGGTACAATGAGCAGTTCTTC. It is translated as CASSYPPGYNEQFF. The variable domain in full, completed from reference TRBV28 and TRBJ2-1, reads DVKVTQSSRYLVKRTGEKVFLECVQDMDHENMFWYRQDPGLGLRLIYFSYDVKMKEKGDIPEGYSVSREKKERFSLILESASTNQTSMYLCASSYPPGYNEQFFGPGTRLTVL.

CDR3 residues: CASSLAGTSYEQYV. In DNA, the CDR3 is TGTGCCAGCAGCTTAGCCGGGACTTCCTACGAGCAGTACGTC. The chain joins TRBV7-9 to TRBJ2-7; D possibly corresponds to TRBD2 (6 bases). In germline, CDR1 is SEHNR, CDR2 FQNEAQ (reference sequence). Trimming removed 0 bases from V and 1 base from J, with 7 bases in between. There are 14 residues in the CDR3.

The rearrangement joins TRBV13 to TRBJ2-6; D possibly corresponds to TRBD1 (6 bases). CDR3 length equals 17 residues. Germline lookup yields CDR1 PRHDT and CDR2 FYEKMQ (reference sequence). The V end lost 1 base, the J end lost 0 bases, and 10 bases lay between the germline ends. The CDR3 spells CASSLEVRGSGANVLTF. Written as DNA, the CDR3 is TGTGCCAGCAGCTTAGAAGTCAGGGGCTCTGGGGCCAACGTCCTGACTTTC.

The chain carries TRBV7-7 and TRBJ2-2; D ambiguous. CDR1 is SSHAT and CDR2 is FNYEAQ in the germline V gene (reference sequence). V lost 1 base and J 2 bases, leaving 5 bases between the germline ends. CDR3 length: 14 residues. The CDR3 sequence: CASSLDGNTGELFF. The CDR3 nucleotides read TGTGCCAGCAGCTTAGACGGCAACACCGGGGAGCTGTTTTTT.

The V gene is TRBV30, the J gene TRBJ1-4; the D gene is possibly TRBD1 (5 bases). Germline CDR1 and CDR2: GTSNPN and SVGIG (reference sequence). CDR3 length: 15 residues. The V end lost 2 bases, the J end lost 8 bases, and 18 bases lay between the germline ends. CDR3 in amino acids: CAWSTTRGVGEKLFF. CDR3 nucleotide sequence: TGTGCCTGGAGTACCACCCGGGGGGTGGGCGAAAAACTGTTTTTT.

The chain combines TRBV20-1 with TRBJ2-3; D not resolved. Germline assignment: CDR1 DFQATT and CDR2 SNEGSKA (reference sequence). This CDR3 contains 12 residues. With 3 bases removed from V and 0 bases from J, the gap between germline ends came to 4 bases. The CDR3 bases are TGCAGTGCTAGCGGGAGCACAGATACGCAGTATTTT. It encodes CSASGSTDTQYF.

The chain has TRBV20-1 and TRBJ1-1, with D hard to call. CDR3 length equals 13 residues. Germline-derived CDR1 and CDR2 are DFQATT and SNEGSKA (reference sequence). Trimming removed 3 bases from V and 6 bases from J, with 14 bases in between. For the CDR3, the DNA is TGCAGTGCTAGGGTGGGAGAAACCCCTGAAGCTTTCTTT. This encodes CSARVGETPEAFF.

The gene calls are TRBV11-2 and TRBJ2-7; D might be TRBD1 (5 bases). CDR1 and CDR2 (germline): SGHAT, FQNNGV. This CDR3 contains 14 residues. Trimming stripped 3 bases from V and 2 bases from J, with 11 bases between. CDR3 sequence: CASSLHRSAYEQYV. In nucleotides, the CDR3 is TGTGCCAGCAGCTTGCACAGGTCCGCCTACGAGCAGTACGTC.

The chain links TRBV20-1 to TRBJ2-3; D remains unclear. This CDR3 has 15 residues. Looked up from germline, CDR1 is DFQATT and CDR2 is SNEGSKA (reference sequence). Trimming took off 5 bases at V and 2 bases at J, with 17 bases between the two ends. The CDR3, as DNA: TGCAGTGCTGGGCTTGACTCAGGCTCCACAGATACGCAGTATTTT. As protein: CSAGLDSGSTDTQYF.

The genes are TRBV6-1 and TRBJ2-7; D possibly corresponds to TRBD2 (6 bases). The germline V and J ends were trimmed by 6 bases and 1 base, with 7 bases remaining between them. The CDR3 covers 12 residues. Looked up from germline, CDR1 is MNHNS and CDR2 is SASEGT. CDR3 in amino acids: CASRGRSYEQYF. Here the CDR3 DNA reads TGTGCCAGCAGGGGGAGGTCCTACGAGCAGTACTTC.

The J gene is TRBJ1-2, the V gene TRBV5-6; a weak D match, TRBD1 (5 bases). This CDR3 comprises 15 residues. Trimming left V 2 bases short and J 5 bases short, with 16 bases between. Germline V gives CDR1 SGHDT, CDR2 YYEEEE. The CDR3 DNA reads as TGTGCCAGCAGCTTCTTTACAGGCTCGCCTTATGGCTACACCTTC. The encoded protein is CASSFFTGSPYGYTF.

The chain joins TRBV6-5 to TRBJ2-7; no clear D. The germline V gene encodes CDR1 MNHEY and CDR2 SVGAGI. This CDR3 spans 15 amino acids. Trimming stripped 4 bases from V and 0 bases from J, with 13 bases between. DNA of the CDR3: TGTGCCAGCAGTTTACTCCCAGGAAGCTCCTACGAGCAGTACGTC. Protein: CASSLLPGSSYEQYV.

The chain has TRBV20-1 and TRBJ2-2, with D possibly matching TRBD1 (6 bases). The CDR3 consists of 15 residues. The germline V gene encodes CDR1 DFQATT and CDR2 SNEGSKA (reference sequence). The V end lost 5 bases, the J end lost 6 bases, and 19 bases lay between the germline ends. The chain's CDR3 is CSAVLRQGIAGELFF. As DNA, the CDR3 is TGCAGTGCTGTCCTGCGTCAGGGGATCGCCGGGGAGCTGTTTTTT.

In nucleotides, the CDR3 is TGCAGCGCCGGGGCCGGGACCTACACCGGGGAGCTGTTTTTT. Amino acids: CSAGAGTYTGELFF. V is TRBV29-1 and J is TRBJ2-2; D possibly matches TRBD1 or TRBD2 (5 bases each). Deletions cut 7 bases from V and 3 bases from J, with 15 bases between. The length of the CDR3 is 14 residues. Germline V gives CDR1 SQVTM, CDR2 ANQGSEA.

The rearrangement joins TRBV20-1 to TRBJ2-5, with D uncertain. Germline V gene lookup returns CDR1 DFQATT and CDR2 SNEGSKA (reference sequence). This CDR3 contains 12 residues. With 3 bases removed from V and 5 bases from J, the gap between germline ends came to 10 bases. The CDR3 loop reads CSASSGEETQYF. The CDR3 region has the DNA TGCAGTGCTAGTTCGGGTGAGGAGACCCAGTACTTC.

The chain employs TRBV7-2 and TRBJ1-2, with TRBD1 matching over 7 bases. The length of the CDR3 is 15 residues. With V trimmed by 7 bases and J by 4 bases, 12 bases remained unmatched. The germline gives CDR1 SGHTA, CDR2 FQGNSA. As DNA, the CDR3 is TGTGCCAGCACCCCGGAGGGGGCAAACTCCTATGGCTACACCTTC. Translating gives CASTPEGANSYGYTF. The full variable domain, rest sourced from reference TRBV7-2 and TRBJ1-2, is GAGVSQSPSNKVTEKGKDVELRCDPISGHTALYWYRQSLGQGLEFLIYFQGNSAPDKSGLPSDRFSAERTGGSVSTLTIQRTQQEDSAVYLCASTPEGANSYGYTFGSGTRLTVV.

The rearrangement uses TRBV11-2 and TRBJ1-2, with D possibly being TRBD1 (5 bases). CDR1 is SGHAT and CDR2 is FQNNGV in the germline V gene. The CDR3 length is 15 residues. The V end was cut by 5 bases, the J end by 5 bases, with 18 bases between. The CDR3 sequence: CASSQAATETYGYTF. CDR3 coding DNA: TGTGCCAGCAGCCAGGCGGCGACAGAGACATATGGCTACACCTTC.

The V and J genes are TRBV6-1 and TRBJ2-7; 10 bases match TRBD2. Germline assignment: CDR1 MNHNS and CDR2 SASEGT. This CDR3 region has 15 residues. With V trimmed by 4 bases and J by 2 bases, 5 bases remained unmatched. CDR3: CASSGEREGPYEQYV. CDR3 sequence (DNA): TGTGCCAGCAGTGGGGAGCGGGAGGGCCCCTACGAGCAGTACGTC.

CDR3: CASSVGAGTEAFF. CDR3 coding DNA: TGTGCCAGCAGCGTAGGGGCGGGCACTGAAGCTTTCTTT. The chain joins TRBV9 to TRBJ1-1; no clear D. The CDR3 is made up of 13 amino acids. The germline V gene has CDR1 SGDLS and CDR2 YYNGEE. The V end was cut by 0 bases, the J end by 4 bases, with 7 bases between. Variable domain in full (rest from reference TRBV9 and TRBJ1-1): DSGVTQTPKHLITATGQRVTLRCSPRSGDLSVYWYQQSLDQGLQFLIQYYNGEERAKGNILERFSAQQFPDLHSELNLSSLELGDSALYFCASSVGAGTEAFFGQGTRLTVV.

This sequence joins TRBV14 and TRBJ2-7; D might be TRBD1 (5 bases). CDR1 is SGHDN, CDR2 FVKESK, per germline. The length of the CDR3 is 16 residues. V shed 3 bases and J shed 0 bases, with 15 bases lying between them. The CDR3 nucleotides are TGTGCCAGCAGCCATCGCTACGACAGTCGCTCCTACGAGCAGTACTTC. Translating gives CASSHRYDSRSYEQYF.

J is TRBJ2-7 and V is TRBV6-2 or TRBV6-3; unclear D gene. Germline V gives CDR1 MNHEY, CDR2 SVGEGT. The CDR3 covers 13 residues. The V gene lost 5 bases and the J gene lost 1 base, with 9 bases spanning the gap. The CDR3: CASSPGSSYEQYF. The CDR3 DNA follows: TGTGCCAGCAGTCCCGGGTCTTCCTACGAGCAGTACTTC.

In its sample, this clonotype was seen a few times. The rearrangement joins TRBV29-1 to TRBJ2-1, with D perhaps TRBD2 (5 bases). The V end lost 0 bases, the J end lost 6 bases, and 12 bases lay between the germline ends. The germline CDR1 and CDR2 sequences are SQVTM and ANQGSEA. The CDR3 is 14 amino acids. CDR3 in amino acids: CSVEDGRRFNEQFF. The CDR3 DNA reads TGCAGCGTTGAAGATGGACGGAGGTTCAATGAGCAGTTCTTC.